This T cell receptor beta chain comes out of a study of cytomegalovirus exposure and HLA in healthy donors. Regarding the study as a whole: Segments of the TCR beta V type were, in most cases, productive about 87% or about 30% of the time in an earlier analysis. Clonal expansion was found to be greater in HLA-associated TCR beta chains than in equally common others in a later analysis.

Details on this clone: What it binds is unknown.

In the PCR, 60 Vbeta and 13 Jbeta primers were used. The protocol was immunoSEQ multiplex PCR, while the TCRdb copy is restricted to in-frame clones and leaves out a portion. The sample lists 150,000 or so clones, 65% to 80% occurring once. Sequencing was done on a sample of PBMCs. This sequence was found in a man in his thirties or forties in good health and CMV-seronegative.

CDR3 loop: CATSRDRTGGWKQYF. CDR3 nucleotides: TGTGCCACCAGCAGAGATCGCACAGGGGGCTGGAAGCAGTACTTC. This chain joins TRBV15 and TRBJ2-7; 9 bases are shared with TRBD1. The CDR3 length is 15 residues. Germline lookup yields CDR1 LNHNV and CDR2 YYDKDF (reference sequence). The J segment lost 8 bases and the V segment lost 0 bases, leaving 8 bases of the junction unmatched.